This T cell receptor beta chain emerged from a study of CD8 T cells in ankylosing spondylitis. Study-level results: Typical of ankylosing spondylitis blood, it appeared, was a TCR beta motif of under 10 highly homologous variants. Past studies reported some motif variants in reactive arthritis synovial fluid and blood. Reportedly, matched ankylosing spondylitis synovial fluid was significantly enriched for disease-linked clones.

By quantitative 5'-RACE with molecular barcodes, the TCR beta libraries were made. Via MiXCR, TCRdb re-called the 5' RACE reads, giving one row per CDR3 protein. The sample includes about 800,000 distinct CDR3 sequences, over 9.5% of them seen just once. This CDR3 has 13 amino acids. V was cut by 6 bases and J by 2 bases, with 11 bases left in between. The germline V gene has CDR1 DFQATT and CDR2 SNEGSKA (reference sequence). With respect to this clonotype: The antigen is undetermined.

The chain is built from TRBV20-1 and TRBJ1-3; D is possibly TRBD1 (6 bases). Input material: blood, either unsorted or a sorted T cell fraction (not recorded which). The clonotype was recovered from a male donor with ankylosing spondylitis. Written as DNA, the CDR3 is TGCAGTGCAGGGCACAGGGCTGGAAACACCATATATTTT. Its translation: CSAGHRAGNTIYF.